These 26 T cell receptor beta chains were sequenced from one sample in a study of regulatory T cells in long-lasting Graves disease. According to the study, TCR beta libraries were built with iRepertoire HTBI primers and CDR3-region Arm-PCR. One entry per CDR3 protein, called by TCRdb with MiXCR from the multiplex PCR reads. The sample has 400,000 to 500,000 distinct CDR3 sequences, about 16% seen once. Time point given: newly diagnosed GD, antithyroid drugs for less than 3 months. The TCR library used RNA extracted from PBMCs. The same sample was also used in a study of T cells in Graves' hyperthyroidism and ophthalmopathy.

This specimen was peripheral blood mononuclear cells (PBMCs), taken at new diagnosis, from a patient treated with antithyroid drugs. Source of these receptors: a woman younger than 30 with Graves disease.

At least ten counts were recorded for this clonotype. CDR3 protein: CASSGVDYGYTF. In DNA form, the CDR3 reads TGTGCCAGCAGTGGGGTTGACTATGGCTACACCTTC. The J gene is TRBJ1-2, the V gene TRBV6-1; D is uncertain. The length of the CDR3 is 12 residues. Trimming removed 4 bases from V and 3 bases from J, with 6 bases in between. Germline loops: CDR1 MNHNS, CDR2 SASEGT.

This clonotype has at least ten counts. The gene calls are TRBV11-2 and TRBJ2-3; TRBD2 aligns across 8 bases. Germline lookup yields CDR1 SGHAT and CDR2 FQNNGV. The CDR3 covers 16 residues. V trimming: 1 base; J trimming: 2 bases; junction bases outside the gene matches: 5. The chain's CDR3 is CASSLGAGDPTDTQYF. CDR3 bases: TGTGCCAGCAGCTTAGGAGCGGGAGACCCCACAGATACGCAGTATTTT. Full variable domain (missing parts from reference TRBV11-2 and TRBJ2-3): EAGVAQSPRYKIIEKRQSVAFWCNPISGHATLYWYQQILGQGPKLLIQFQNNGVVDDSQLPKDRFSAERLKGVDSTLKIQPAKLEDSAVYLCASSLGAGDPTDTQYFGPGTRLTVL.

This clonotype was detected a few times. The chain couples TRBV20-1 to TRBJ1-5, with D possibly TRBD1 on 6 matching bases. Germline V CDR1 and CDR2: DFQATT, SNEGSKA (reference sequence). The CDR3 is made up of 13 amino acids. Trimming pared 7 bases from V and 0 bases from J, leaving 10 bases between. In DNA form, the CDR3 reads TGCAGTGGCAGGGGAGGTAGCAATCAGCCCCAGCATTTT. It encodes CSGRGGSNQPQHF.

V and J are TRBV24-1 and TRBJ2-2; 13 bases agree with TRBD2. Germline V CDR1 and CDR2: KGHDR, SFDVKD. With V trimmed by 3 bases and J by 0 bases, 9 bases remained unmatched. This CDR3 contains 20 residues. The CDR3 DNA reads TGTGCCACCAGTGATCTCGGGACTAGCGGGAACATTCCGAACACCGGGGAGCTGTTTTTT. Translated: CATSDLGTSGNIPNTGELFF.

A few counts support this clonotype. The chain is built from TRBV27 and TRBJ2-3, with 8 bases matching TRBD1. With V trimmed by 5 bases and J by 6 bases, 7 bases remained unmatched. The CDR3 runs to 14 residues. Germline CDR1 reads MNHEY; CDR2 reads SMNVEV (reference sequence). CDR3 DNA: TGTGCCAGCAGTGTCGGACAGGGTTTTGATACGCAGTATTTT. It encodes CASSVGQGFDTQYF.

This clonotype was detected ten times or more. V and J are TRBV12-3 or TRBV12-4 and TRBJ2-2; D might be TRBD1 (6 bases). The CDR3 covers 13 residues. Trimming shortened V by 8 bases and J by 1 base, and 8 bases separated the two germline ends. This CDR3 reads CASGTRNTGELFF. The CDR3 bases are TGTGCCAGCGGGACAAGGAACACCGGGGAGCTGTTTTTT.

This clonotype was found many times. The chain is built from TRBV28 and TRBJ2-5; D ambiguous. The germline CDR1 and CDR2 sequences are MDHEN and SYDVKM. The germline V and J ends were trimmed by 6 bases and 0 bases, with 14 bases remaining between them. This CDR3 has 15 amino acids. CDR3 in DNA: TGTGCCAGCAGCCCCCTAGGCCGGAACCAAGAGACCCAGTACTTC. It codes for CASSPLGRNQETQYF.

This clonotype was found a few times. The chain is built from TRBV19 and TRBJ2-5, with TRBD1 matching over 12 bases. J lost 4 bases, V lost 10 bases, and 13 bases had no gene match. CDR1 is LNHDA, CDR2 SQIVND, per germline (reference sequence). The CDR3 contains 16 residues. This CDR3 reads CATLPGTGGAGETQYF. Written as DNA, the CDR3 is TGTGCCACTCTACCAGGGACAGGGGGCGCGGGAGAGACCCAGTACTTC.

This clonotype appeared many times. The rearrangement uses TRBV4-3 and TRBJ1-1, with unresolved D. This CDR3 spans 16 amino acids. Trimming cost V 0 bases and J 0 bases, with 11 bases left between them. Germline V gene data show CDR1 as LGHNA and CDR2 as YSLEER. The CDR3 here is CASSQDSTVLNTEAFF. DNA for the CDR3: TGCGCCAGCAGCCAAGATAGTACAGTTCTGAACACTGAAGCTTTCTTT.

In this sample, this clonotype turned up many times. The chain couples TRBV2 to TRBJ2-7; D remains unclear. This CDR3 region has 12 residues. V was trimmed by 10 bases and J by 0 bases, leaving 10 bases between them. CDR1 and CDR2 (germline): SNHLY, FYNNEI. The CDR3 protein is CATGRISYEQYF. The CDR3 DNA follows: TGTGCCACCGGACGGATCTCCTACGAGCAGTACTTC.

The J gene is TRBJ1-4, the V gene TRBV5-4; 9 bases are shared with TRBD1. J was trimmed by 6 bases and V by 3 bases; bases with no gene match: 6. Germline lookup yields CDR1 SGHNT and CDR2 YYREEE (reference sequence). The CDR3 is 15 residues long. Here the CDR3 reads CASSSQTGGDEKLFF. Written as DNA, the CDR3 is TGTGCCAGCAGCTCACAGACAGGGGGAGATGAAAAACTGTTTTTT.

Only a few counts were recorded for this clonotype. CDR3 residues: CASSQGGGYTLDTQYF. The CDR3 nucleotides read TGTGCCAGCAGTCAAGGGGGGGGCTATACGTTGGATACGCAGTATTTT. The V call is TRBV6-1, the J call TRBJ2-3; tentatively, D is TRBD2 (7 bases). The CDR3 runs 16 residues. Per the germline V gene, CDR1 is MNHNS and CDR2 is SASEGT. Between the trimmed V and J ends, which lost 5 bases and 6 bases, there was a span of 21 bases.

The rearrangement uses TRBV13 and TRBJ1-4; 8 nucleotides agree with TRBD1. V shed 3 bases, J shed 8 bases, and the junction held 8 bases outside the gene matches. This CDR3 comprises 15 residues. The germline CDR1 and CDR2 sequences are PRHDT and FYEKMQ (reference sequence). CDR3 residues: CASSFQGQGREKLFF. The CDR3 nucleotides read TGTGCCAGCAGCTTCCAAGGACAGGGTCGCGAAAAACTGTTTTTT.

Only a few counts were recorded for this clonotype. The rearrangement uses TRBV7-8 and TRBJ2-7, with D perhaps assigned TRBD1 or TRBD2 (5 bases each). The CDR3 totals 14 residues. The V gene's germline CDR1 is SGHVS and CDR2 FQNEAQ. The V end was cut by 5 bases, the J end by 2 bases, with 13 bases between. The CDR3 here is CASSPLGVTYEQYF. The CDR3 coding sequence is TGTGCCAGCAGCCCCTTGGGGGTCACCTACGAGCAGTACTTC.

The sample holds many counts of this clonotype. The rearrangement uses TRBV6-1 and TRBJ2-7; no definite D call. V was clipped by 6 bases and J by 2 bases, with 14 bases between them. The V gene's germline CDR1 is MNHNS and CDR2 SASEGT. The CDR3 loop spans 14 amino acids. The CDR3 loop is CASSHTPKAYEQYF. CDR3 nucleotides: TGTGCCAGCAGCCATACACCAAAGGCCTACGAGCAGTACTTC.

As for this clonotype: Just one base apart from a much larger clone, this may be a read error. This chain connects TRBV7-8 to TRBJ2-5; D uncertain. The CDR3 runs to 13 residues. Germline CDR1 and CDR2: SGHVS and FQNEAQ. The CDR3: CASSLNRQEAQYF. The CDR3 bases are TGTGCCAGCAGCTTGAATAGGCAAGAGGCCCAGTACTTC.

This clonotype was detected ten times or more. For the CDR3, the DNA is TGTGCCAGCAGTTACGCGACGGGGGGTGAGCAGTACTTC. It specifies CASSYATGGEQYF. This chain links TRBV6-2 or TRBV6-3 with TRBJ2-7; 7 positions match TRBD2. After removal of 2 bases from V and 7 bases from J, the junction contained 5 bases not matched to a gene. From germline, CDR1 is MNHEY and CDR2 SVGEGT. The CDR3 length is 13 residues.

The genes are TRBV28 and TRBJ1-1, with 12 bases aligning to TRBD1. J lost 4 bases, V lost 6 bases, and 6 bases had no gene match. The CDR3 is 15 residues long. Germline V lookup: CDR1 MDHEN, CDR2 SYDVKM. Here the CDR3 DNA reads TGTGCCAGCAGCCCGGGACAGGGGGCGAGCACTGAAGCTTTCTTT. Its protein product is CASSPGQGASTEAFF.

In this sample, this clonotype turned up many times. The chain uses TRBV5-5 and TRBJ2-1; 9 positions agree with TRBD2. Germline V gene data show CDR1 as SGHKS and CDR2 as YYEKEE (reference sequence). J gave up 12 bases and V 2 bases, and 12 bases lay outside the gene matches. This CDR3 is 15 amino acids long. The CDR3 nucleotides are TGTGCCAGCAGCTTTGTAATAGCGGGAGATCTTGCGCAGTTCTTC. Protein: CASSFVIAGDLAQFF. Combining the CDR3 with reference TRBV5-5 and TRBJ2-1 gives the whole variable domain DAGVTQSPTHLIKTRGQQVTLRCSPISGHKSVSWYQQVLGQGPQFIFQYYEKEERGRGNFPDRFSARQFPNYSSELNVNALLLGDSALYLCASSFVIAGDLAQFFGPGTRLTVL.

This clonotype has just a few counts. The chain joins TRBV20-1 to TRBJ2-5; 14 bases line up with TRBD2. Unmatched junction bases numbered 7, after V lost 5 bases and J lost 5 bases. The length of the CDR3 is 15 residues. Germline CDR1 DFQATT, CDR2 SNEGSKA (reference sequence). CDR3 region: CSAQTSGRAWETQYF. For the CDR3, the DNA is TGCAGTGCTCAGACTAGCGGGAGGGCCTGGGAGACCCAGTACTTC.

This clonotype came up many times. The chain uses TRBV6-2 or TRBV6-3 and TRBJ2-2, with a weak D call TRBD2 (5 bases). V was clipped by 6 bases and J by 5 bases, with 22 bases between them. This CDR3 comprises 17 residues. The germline V gene has CDR1 MNHEY and CDR2 SVGEGT. In DNA form, the CDR3 reads TGTGCCAGCAGCTTTGGAGGCGTTGTAATTAAGACCGGGGAGCTGTTTTTT. Translated: CASSFGGVVIKTGELFF.

This clonotype was seen repeatedly, ten times or more. The chain is built from TRBV7-2 and TRBJ2-1; 8 bases fit TRBD2. After removal of 3 bases from V and 1 base from J, the junction contained 5 bases not matched to a gene. CDR1 is SGHTA, CDR2 FQGNSA, per germline. CDR3 size: 16 residues. This CDR3 is CASSFIAGGSYNEQFF. CDR3 bases: TGTGCCAGCAGCTTTATTGCGGGAGGATCCTACAATGAGCAGTTCTTC. The complete variable domain, with remaining parts taken from reference TRBV7-2 and TRBJ2-1, reads GAGVSQSPSNKVTEKGKDVELRCDPISGHTALYWYRQSLGQGLEFLIYFQGNSAPDKSGLPSDRFSAERTGGSVSTLTIQRTQQEDSAVYLCASSFIAGGSYNEQFFGPGTRLTVL.

The V and J genes are TRBV29-1 and TRBJ2-2; 11 nucleotides match TRBD2. CDR1 SQVTM and CDR2 ANQGSEA come from the germline V gene. The length of the CDR3 is 14 residues. After removal of 2 bases from V and 7 bases from J, the junction contained 3 bases not matched to a gene. CDR3 bases: TGCAGCGTTGAATCCCTAGCGGGAGGCGGGGAGCTGTTTTTT. Translation: CSVESLAGGGELFF.

V usage is TRBV20-1 and J usage is TRBJ1-4; the match to TRBD1 covers 9 bases. The CDR3 is 15 amino acids. Germline CDR1 DFQATT, CDR2 SNEGSKA (reference sequence). Unmatched junction bases numbered 12, after V lost 5 bases and J lost 8 bases. The CDR3 nucleotides are TGCAGTGCTGGCCCCCGGGACAGGGAAGGCGAAAAACTGTTTTTT. This gives the protein CSAGPRDREGEKLFF.

The chain uses TRBV6-5 and TRBJ2-1, with TRBD2 identical over 8 bases. Near its end, the DNA agrees better with TRBJ2-5, so the J call may be wrong. The CDR3 has 16 amino acids. CDR1 is MNHEY, CDR2 SVGAGI, per germline. CDR3 DNA: TGTGCCAGCAGTTATAGCGGGATCCGGGCGGGAGAGACCCAGTACTTC. Amino acid sequence: CASSYSGIRAGETQYF.

This clonotype appeared many times. The rearrangement links TRBV12-3 or TRBV12-4 to TRBJ2-1; D call uncertain. This CDR3 region has 13 residues. The V and J ends lost 4 bases and 5 bases respectively, with 9 bases between them. CDR3 loop: CASSSSRDNEQFF. The DNA of the CDR3 is TGTGCCAGCAGTTCCTCCCGGGACAATGAGCAGTTCTTC.